This T cell receptor beta chain was obtained from a study of CD8 T cells in ankylosing spondylitis. V was trimmed by 3 bases and J by 3 bases, leaving 11 bases between them. The germline V gene encodes CDR1 DFQATT and CDR2 SNEGSKA (reference sequence). This CDR3 has 13 amino acids. Whole-study findings and limits: Matched ankylosing spondylitis synovial fluid reportedly contained a significantly enriched population of disease-linked clones. What seemed typical of ankylosing spondylitis blood was a TCR beta motif built from several highly homologous variants. In synovial fluid and blood from reactive arthritis, some motif variants were previously reported.

At least ten counts were recorded for this clonotype. Its antigen is unidentified. Construction of TCR beta libraries was performed using quantitative 5'-RACE with molecular barcodes. Via MiXCR, TCRdb re-called the 5' RACE reads, giving one row per CDR3 protein. Of around 140,000 distinct CDR3 sequences in the sample, 11% were seen once. The chain links TRBV20-1 to TRBJ2-5; D is possibly TRBD1 or TRBD2 (7 bases each). Material: blood, either unsorted or a sorted T cell fraction (not recorded which). This receptor was obtained from a female donor with ankylosing spondylitis or in good health (not recorded which). The CDR3 DNA reads as TGCAGTGCTAGGCAGGGGGGGAAAGAGACCCAGTACTTC. Residues: CSARQGGKETQYF.